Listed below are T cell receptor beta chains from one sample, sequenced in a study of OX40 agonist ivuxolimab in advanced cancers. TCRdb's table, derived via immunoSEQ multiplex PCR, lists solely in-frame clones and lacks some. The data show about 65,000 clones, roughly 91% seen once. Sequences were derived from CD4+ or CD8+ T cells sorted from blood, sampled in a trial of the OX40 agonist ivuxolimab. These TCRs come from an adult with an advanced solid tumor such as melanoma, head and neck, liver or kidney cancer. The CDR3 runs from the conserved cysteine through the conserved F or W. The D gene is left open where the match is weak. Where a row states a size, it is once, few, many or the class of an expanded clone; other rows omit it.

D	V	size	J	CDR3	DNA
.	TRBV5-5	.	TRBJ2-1	CASSFMASQGNEQFF	TGTGCCAGCAGCTTTATGGCTAGCCAAGGGAATGAGCAGTTCTTC
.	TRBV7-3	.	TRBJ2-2	CASSLTGIRTGELFF	TGTGCCAGCAGCTTAACCGGGATTCGGACCGGGGAGCTGTTTTTT
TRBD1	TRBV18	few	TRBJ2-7	CASSPLGQGMGVEQYF	TGTGCCAGCTCACCTCTGGGACAGGGAATGGGAGTCGAGCAGTACTTC
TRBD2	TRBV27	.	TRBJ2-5	CASSFRRRGGYQETQYF	TGTGCCAGCAGTTTTAGGAGACGGGGGGGGTACCAAGAGACCCAGTACTTC
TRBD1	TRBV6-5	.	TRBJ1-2	CASSYSPRDSADGYTF	TGTGCCAGCAGTTACTCCCCCCGGGACAGTGCTGATGGCTACACCTTC
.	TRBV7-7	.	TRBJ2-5	CASSFSYQETQYF	TGTGCCAGCAGCTTTTCTTACCAAGAGACCCAGTACTTC
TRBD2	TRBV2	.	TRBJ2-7	CASRSRGGNEQYF	TGTGCCAGCAGAAGCCGGGGGGGTAACGAGCAGTACTTC
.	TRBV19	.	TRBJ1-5	CASSLGRSGNQPQHF	TGTGCCAGTAGTCTCGGACGGTCGGGCAATCAGCCCCAGCATTTT
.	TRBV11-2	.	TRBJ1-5	CASSPRGGSNRPQHF	TGTGCCAGCAGCCCTCGTGGGGGGAGCAATCGGCCCCAGCATTTT
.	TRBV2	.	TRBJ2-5	CASSQLSGLGETQYF	TGTGCCAGCAGCCAGCTTAGCGGTTTGGGAGAGACCCAGTACTTC
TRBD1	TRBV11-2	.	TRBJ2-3	CASGLTDRGQDTQYF	TGTGCCAGCGGTCTCACGGACAGGGGGCAAGATACGCAGTATTTT
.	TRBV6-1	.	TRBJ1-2	CASSEETGFYGYTF	TGTGCCAGCAGTGAAGAAACAGGGTTCTATGGCTACACCTTC
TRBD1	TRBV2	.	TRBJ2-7	CASISSGTAYEQYF	TGTGCCAGCATTTCATCCGGGACAGCTTACGAGCAGTACTTC
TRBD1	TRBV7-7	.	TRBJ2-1	CASSMGQGGHNEQFF	TGTGCTAGCAGCATGGGACAGGGAGGGCACAATGAGCAGTTCTTC
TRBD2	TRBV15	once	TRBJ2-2	CATSQRGGGTGELFF	TGTGCCACCAGCCAGCGGGGGGGTGGGACCGGGGAGCTGTTTTTT